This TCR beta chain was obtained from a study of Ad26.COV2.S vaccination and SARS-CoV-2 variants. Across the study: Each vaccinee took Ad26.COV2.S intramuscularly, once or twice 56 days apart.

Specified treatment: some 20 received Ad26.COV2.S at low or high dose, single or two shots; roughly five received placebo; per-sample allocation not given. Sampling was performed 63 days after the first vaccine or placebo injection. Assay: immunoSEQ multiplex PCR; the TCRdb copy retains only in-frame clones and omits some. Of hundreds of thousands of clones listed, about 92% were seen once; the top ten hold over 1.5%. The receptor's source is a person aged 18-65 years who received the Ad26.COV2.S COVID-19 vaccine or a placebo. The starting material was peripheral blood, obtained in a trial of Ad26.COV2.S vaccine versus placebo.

This CDR3 is CASSIDLAPIQPAGGRTDTQYF. The CDR3 DNA reads as TGTGCCAGTAGTATAGATTTAGCCCCGATCCAGCCAGCGGGGGGGCGAACAGATACGCAGTATTTT. The J gene is TRBJ2-3, the V gene TRBV19; TRBD2 aligns across 10 bases. The CDR3 spans 22 residues. The germline gives CDR1 LNHDA, CDR2 SQIVND (reference sequence). V dropped 0 bases and J dropped 3; count of bases not matched to a gene: 21.